The clone carrying this T cell receptor beta chain was detected only a few times. Treatment specified: roughly 18 received Ad26.COV2.S at low or high dose, single or two shots; several received placebo; per-sample allocation not given. Sampling occurred on day 63 after the first vaccine or placebo injection. This entry is derived from a study of Ad26.COV2.S vaccination and SARS-CoV-2 variants. Study overall: Each vaccinee took Ad26.COV2.S intramuscularly, once or twice 56 days apart.

Germline V gene data show CDR1 as SGDLS and CDR2 as YYNGEE. The CDR3 has 14 amino acids. V shed 0 bases and J 10 bases; nucleotides not matched to a gene: 7. The assay was immunoSEQ multiplex PCR, and TCRdb's table has in-frame clones only and misses some. The data contain 200,000 to 300,000 clones, around 89% of them seen just once; the ten biggest clones take up roughly a tenth. Material: peripheral blood, obtained in a trial of Ad26.COV2.S vaccine versus placebo. This TCR was recovered from a person aged 18-60 years who received the Ad26.COV2.S COVID-19 vaccine or a placebo. The chain has TRBV9 and TRBJ1-5, with TRBD1 matching over 7 bases. CDR3 coding DNA: TGTGCCAGCAGCGTAGGAGGAGGGGGCGTTCCCCAGCATTTT. Protein product: CASSVGGGGVPQHF.